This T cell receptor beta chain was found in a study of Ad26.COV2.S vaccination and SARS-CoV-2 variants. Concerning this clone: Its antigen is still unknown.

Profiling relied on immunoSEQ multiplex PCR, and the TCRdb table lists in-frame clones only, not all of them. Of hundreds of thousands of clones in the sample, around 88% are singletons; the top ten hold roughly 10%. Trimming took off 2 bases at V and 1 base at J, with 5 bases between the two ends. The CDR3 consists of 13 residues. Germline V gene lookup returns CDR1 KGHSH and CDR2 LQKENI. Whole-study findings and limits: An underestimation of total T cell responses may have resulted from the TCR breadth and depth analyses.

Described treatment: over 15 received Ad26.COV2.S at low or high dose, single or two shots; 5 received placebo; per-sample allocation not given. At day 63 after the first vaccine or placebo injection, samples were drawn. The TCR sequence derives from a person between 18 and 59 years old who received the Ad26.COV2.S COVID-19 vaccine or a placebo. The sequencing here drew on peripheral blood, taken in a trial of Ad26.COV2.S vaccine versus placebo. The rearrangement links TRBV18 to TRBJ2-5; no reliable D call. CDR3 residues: CASSPASQETQYF. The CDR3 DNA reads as TGTGCCAGCTCACCAGCCTCCCAAGAGACCCAGTACTTC.